This T cell receptor beta chain was observed in a study of T cells in Graves' hyperthyroidism and ophthalmopathy. On the study more broadly: Sampling of peripheral blood happened at initial diagnosis, prior to any treatment.

Study observations and caveats: The model anticipated ophthalmopathy a median approximately six months pre-onset.

With a duration under 2 months, the hyperthyroidism was newly diagnosed in patients aged 18 to 65. Source material for PBMCs was roughly 10 ml fresh peripheral blood. RNA transcripts were the template for amplifying TCR beta CDR3 regions. The HTBI set primed first-round TCR CDR3 RT-PCR. From the multiplex PCR reads, TCRdb called clonotypes with MiXCR, one entry per CDR3 protein. Of some 500,000 distinct CDR3 sequences in the sample, 14% were seen once. V shed 2 bases, J shed 3 bases, and the junction held 16 bases outside the gene matches. Germline-derived CDR1 and CDR2 are MNHNS and SASEGT. This CDR3 contains 19 residues. This clonotype was counted many times. Its specificity is not known.

The sample consisted of blood. V usage is TRBV6-1 and J usage is TRBJ2-1; 7 bases fit TRBD2. This sequence was found in a woman between 18 and 29 years old with Graves' hyperthyroidism. CDR3 protein: CASSERGKVAGENYNEQFF. The CDR3 DNA is TGTGCCAGCAGTGAAAGGGGCAAGGTGGCGGGAGAAAACTACAATGAGCAGTTCTTC.